This T cell receptor beta chain comes out of a study of blood T cell repertoires in COVID-19. Study as a whole: From T cells, B-cell-depleted T cells, or PBMCs came the material, which was cDNA or gDNA.

Germline V gene data show CDR1 as MNHEY and CDR2 as SMNVEV (reference sequence). CDR3 length: 16 residues. With V trimmed by 8 bases and J by 0 bases, 11 bases remained unmatched. The data were produced by immunoSEQ multiplex PCR, yet TCRdb's version contains in-frame clones alone and is incomplete. The top ten clones hold around 5.8% of a sample with approximately 190,000 clones, more than 75% of them seen once. This receptor was obtained from a man aged 35-49 years with active or convalescent COVID-19. The sequencing sample was made of peripheral blood. The gene calls are TRBV27 and TRBJ2-7, with TRBD1 identical over 9 bases. CDR3 nucleotides: TGTGCCAGCGCTAATATCGGGACAGGGTACTCCTACGAGCAGTACTTC. This translates into CASANIGTGYSYEQYF.